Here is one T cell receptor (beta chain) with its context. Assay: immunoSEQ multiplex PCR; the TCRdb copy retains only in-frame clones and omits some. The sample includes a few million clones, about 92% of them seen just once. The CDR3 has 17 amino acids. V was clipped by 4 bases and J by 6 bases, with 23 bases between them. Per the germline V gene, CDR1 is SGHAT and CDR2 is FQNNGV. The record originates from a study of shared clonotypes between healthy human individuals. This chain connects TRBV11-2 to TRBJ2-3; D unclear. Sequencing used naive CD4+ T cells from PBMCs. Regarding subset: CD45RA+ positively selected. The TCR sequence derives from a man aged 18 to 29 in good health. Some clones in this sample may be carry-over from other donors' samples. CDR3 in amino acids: CASSSRLQKNLVDTQYF. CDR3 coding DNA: TGTGCCAGCAGCTCCAGACTCCAGAAGAACTTAGTCGATACGCAGTATTTT. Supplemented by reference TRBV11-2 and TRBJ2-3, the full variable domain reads EAGVAQSPRYKIIEKRQSVAFWCNPISGHATLYWYQQILGQGPKLLIQFQNNGVVDDSQLPKDRFSAERLKGVDSTLKIQPAKLEDSAVYLCASSSRLQKNLVDTQYFGPGTRLTVL.